Shown below are 27 T cell receptor beta chains from a single sample sequenced in a study of early T cells in non-severe SARS-CoV-2 infection. MiXCR, applied by TCRdb to the 5' RACE reads, yields one record per CDR3 protein. In the table there are about 97,000 distinct CDR3 sequences, about 12% of which are singletons. Sequencing used whole blood. These receptors were taken from an adult who was a healthcare worker with PCR-confirmed SARS-CoV-2 infection or an uninfected control (not recorded which).

The CDR3 loop is CASSSDAGYEAFF. DNA of the CDR3: TGCGCCAGCAGCTCAGATGCCGGGTATGAAGCTTTCTTT. This chain links TRBV5-1 with TRBJ1-1; D call uncertain. Trimming pared 3 bases from V and 7 bases from J, leaving 13 bases between. This CDR3 contains 13 residues. Germline CDR1 SGHRS, CDR2 YFSETQ.

The chain employs TRBV7-2 and TRBJ2-3, with no clear D. V was trimmed by 2 bases and J by 0 bases, leaving 9 bases between them. The length of the CDR3 is 15 residues. Germline V gene data show CDR1 as SGHTA and CDR2 as FQGNSA. CDR3 sequence reads: CASSLRYRSTDTQYF. The CDR3 DNA reads TGTGCCAGCAGCTTACGATACCGAAGCACAGATACGCAGTATTTT. Based on the CDR3 plus reference TRBV7-2 and TRBJ2-3, the full variable domain is GAGVSQSPSNKVTEKGKDVELRCDPISGHTALYWYRQSLGQGLEFLIYFQGNSAPDKSGLPSDRFSAERTGGSVSTLTIQRTQQEDSAVYLCASSLRYRSTDTQYFGPGTRLTVL.

This clonotype was detected many times. This chain links TRBV20-1 with TRBJ1-6; D perhaps matches TRBD1 (5 bases). The CDR3 sequence is 15 residues long. V was pared by 0 bases and J by 8 bases, with 14 bases between. Germline V gene lookup returns CDR1 DFQATT and CDR2 SNEGSKA (reference sequence). In DNA, the CDR3 is TGCAGTGCTAGAGAGGATGGCAGGGTTGATTCACCCCTCCACTTT. Encoded protein: CSAREDGRVDSPLHF.

There are many counts of this clonotype. The V gene is TRBV28, the J gene TRBJ2-7; D is ambiguous. The CDR3 runs 11 residues. V was shortened by 6 bases and J by 2 bases, with 5 bases between the two germline ends. CDR1 and CDR2 (germline): MDHEN, SYDVKM. DNA for the CDR3: TGTGCCAGCAGCTCCCCCTACGAGCAGTACTTC. Residues: CASSSPYEQYF.

There are a few counts of this clonotype. The chain combines TRBV7-8 with TRBJ2-2, with TRBD1 matching over 8 bases. V lost 5 bases to trimming and J lost 7 bases; unmatched junction nucleotides: 9. Looked up from germline, CDR1 is SGHVS and CDR2 is FQNEAQ. The CDR3 totals 15 residues. CDR3 amino acids: CASSLGQGGGGELFF. CDR3 DNA: TGTGCCAGCAGCCTAGGACAGGGTGGAGGCGGGGAGCTGTTTTTT.

The CDR3 is CASSPSIQYF. Here the CDR3 DNA reads TGTGCCAGCAGTCCCAGTATTCAGTACTTC. The chain has TRBV28 and TRBJ2-4; D unclear. This CDR3 has 10 residues. Germline CDR1 and CDR2: MDHEN and SYDVKM. V shed 5 bases and J shed 10 bases, with 6 bases lying between them. Variable domain in full (rest from reference TRBV28 and TRBJ2-4): DVKVTQSSRYLVKRTGEKVFLECVQDMDHENMFWYRQDPGLGLRLIYFSYDVKMKEKGDIPEGYSVSREKKERFSLILESASTNQTSMYLCASSPSIQYFGAGTRLSVL.

This clonotype was counted a few times. The gene calls are TRBV6-5 and TRBJ2-7; D remains ambiguous. The ends were cut back, 2 bases at V and 4 bases at J, with 12 bases in the middle. This CDR3 contains 14 residues. Germline V lookup: CDR1 MNHEY, CDR2 SVGAGI. CDR3 residues: CASSYGVSGYEQYF. The CDR3 DNA reads TGTGCCAGCAGTTACGGGGTTAGTGGGTACGAGCAGTACTTC.

This clonotype was counted at least ten times. The chain recombines TRBV10-1 with TRBJ2-7; D unclear. There are 14 residues in the CDR3. V gave up 2 bases and J gave up 4 bases, with 12 bases separating them. Germline V gene lookup returns CDR1 WNHNN and CDR2 SYGVQD (reference sequence). The CDR3 spells CASSEPDLPYEQYF. CDR3 in DNA: TGCGCCAGCAGTGAGCCGGACCTTCCGTACGAGCAGTACTTC.

This clonotype has at least ten counts. The chain carries TRBV14 and TRBJ2-2; D may be TRBD1 or TRBD2 (6 bases each). CDR1 SGHDN and CDR2 FVKESK come from the germline V gene. V lost 4 bases to trimming and J lost 4 bases, with 19 bases between them. The CDR3 has 17 amino acids. CDR3 amino acids: CASSPGQPLRGTGELFF. The CDR3 nucleotides read TGTGCCAGCAGCCCGGGACAACCGCTGCGGGGCACCGGGGAGCTGTTTTTT. Full variable domain (remainder filled in from reference TRBV14 and TRBJ2-2): EAGVTQFPSHSVIEKGQTVTLRCDPISGHDNLYWYRRVMGKEIKFLLHFVKESKQDESGMPNNRFLAERTGGTYSTLKVQPAELEDSGVYFCASSPGQPLRGTGELFFGEGSRLTVL.

In this sample, this clonotype turned up many times. V and J are TRBV30 and TRBJ1-5, with a tentative D call TRBD1 (6 bases). Looked up from germline, CDR1 is GTSNPN and CDR2 is SVGIG (reference sequence). This CDR3 comprises 14 residues. Trimming took 2 bases from V and 7 from J, leaving 15 bases between them. This chain's CDR3 is CAWSHPGGRQPQHF. CDR3 nucleotide sequence: TGTGCCTGGAGTCACCCTGGGGGGCGACAGCCCCAGCATTTT.

In its sample, this clonotype was seen many times. The V gene is TRBV28, the J gene TRBJ1-6; D gene ambiguous. Between the trimmed V and J ends, which lost 3 bases and 7 bases, there was a span of 7 bases. CDR3 length equals 13 residues. Germline V lookup: CDR1 MDHEN, CDR2 SYDVKM. CDR3 DNA sequence: TGTGCCAGCAGTTTGTCACAGAATTCACCCCTCCACTTT. It yields the protein CASSLSQNSPLHF.

This clonotype was recorded at least ten times. The V call is TRBV6-2 or TRBV6-3, the J call TRBJ1-1; 8 bases agree with TRBD1. Germline lookup yields CDR1 MNHEY and CDR2 SVGEGT. V shed 6 bases and J 3 bases; nucleotides not matched to a gene: 3. There are 13 residues in the CDR3. In DNA form, the CDR3 reads TGTGCCAGCAGCAAGACAGGGGACACTGAAGCTTTCTTT. It yields the protein CASSKTGDTEAFF.

This clonotype was recorded at least ten times. This chain connects TRBV7-2 to TRBJ2-3; TRBD2 matches at 7 bases. The V gene end was trimmed by 3 bases and the J gene end by 3 bases; junction bases not matched to a gene: 9. CDR1 and CDR2 from the germline V gene are SGHTA and FQGNSA. There are 16 residues in the CDR3. CDR3 nucleotide sequence: TGTGCCAGCAGCTTCACGGGAGGTACCTCTACAGATACGCAGTATTTT. This encodes CASSFTGGTSTDTQYF.

This clonotype appeared a few times. The rearrangement links TRBV12-3 or TRBV12-4 to TRBJ1-6, with TRBD1 matching 7 bases. This CDR3 contains 13 residues. The junction had 4 bases not matched to a gene; V was cut back by 6 bases and J by 8 bases. The CDR3 DNA follows: TGTGCCAGCAGATACAGGGGATATTCACCCCTCCACTTT. Translating gives CASRYRGYSPLHF.

The chain employs TRBV7-8 and TRBJ2-5; possibly TRBD2 for D (6 bases). The germline CDR1 and CDR2 sequences are SGHVS and FQNEAQ. V shed 2 bases and J shed 1 base, with 11 bases lying between them. This CDR3 is built from 15 residues. Here the CDR3 DNA reads TGTGCCAGCAGCTTAAAGCGGGTCAGCCAAGAGACCCAGTACTTC. It translates to CASSLKRVSQETQYF.

There are many counts of this clonotype. V and J are TRBV14 and TRBJ2-3, with D unresolved. This CDR3 region has 12 residues. Germline V CDR1 and CDR2: SGHDN, FVKESK. V lost 4 bases and J 4 bases, leaving 6 bases between the germline ends. CDR3 sequence reads: CASSPRPDTQYF. The CDR3 coding sequence is TGTGCCAGCAGCCCGCGACCAGATACGCAGTATTTT. Supplemented by reference TRBV14 and TRBJ2-3, the full variable domain reads EAGVTQFPSHSVIEKGQTVTLRCDPISGHDNLYWYRRVMGKEIKFLLHFVKESKQDESGMPNNRFLAERTGGTYSTLKVQPAELEDSGVYFCASSPRPDTQYFGPGTRLTVL.

The chain is built from TRBV12-3 or TRBV12-4 and TRBJ1-2, with 7 bases identical to TRBD1. The CDR3 is made up of 15 amino acids. With V trimmed by 2 bases and J by 5 bases, 8 bases remained unmatched. CDR3 in DNA: TGTGCCAGCAGTTTAAGGAGGGGGCGCTTGTATGGCTACACCTTC. Protein sequence: CASSLRRGRLYGYTF.

The chain employs TRBV9 and TRBJ2-3, with TRBD2 matching over 7 bases. The CDR3 runs 16 residues. The J segment lost 3 bases and the V segment lost 4 bases, leaving 11 bases of the junction unmatched. CDR1 is SGDLS and CDR2 is YYNGEE in the germline V gene. The CDR3 sequence: CASSPPNAGVTDTQYF. Here the CDR3 DNA reads TGTGCCAGCAGCCCCCCAAATGCGGGAGTTACAGATACGCAGTATTTT.

This clonotype occurred a few times. J is TRBJ1-5 and V is TRBV28; D is uncertain. Germline assignment: CDR1 MDHEN and CDR2 SYDVKM. This CDR3 comprises 14 residues. Trimming pared 7 bases from V and 0 bases from J, leaving 10 bases between. CDR3: CASTPPISNQPQHF. CDR3 DNA: TGTGCCAGCACCCCGCCAATTAGCAATCAGCCCCAGCATTTT.

Ten or more counts support this clonotype. V is TRBV7-9 and J is TRBJ2-1; 7 nucleotides match TRBD2. V shed 2 bases, J shed 7 bases, and the junction held 2 bases outside the gene matches. CDR3 length: 13 amino acids. CDR1 is SEHNR and CDR2 is FQNEAQ in the germline V gene (reference sequence). In nucleotides, the CDR3 is TGTGCCAGCAGCTTATTGGGGGGGAATGAGCAGTTCTTC. This encodes CASSLLGGNEQFF.

This clonotype was counted at least ten times. J is TRBJ2-2 and V is TRBV18; D remains ambiguous. Germline V gene sequence: CDR1 KGHSH, CDR2 LQKENI. V was shortened by 8 bases and J by 2 bases, with 9 bases between the two germline ends. CDR3 length equals 13 residues. In DNA form, the CDR3 reads TGTGCCAGCAGTCCCAGCAACACCGGGGAGCTGTTTTTT. It is translated as CASSPSNTGELFF.

This clonotype has ten or more counts. This chain joins TRBV20-1 and TRBJ1-1; D is unresolved. Germline CDR1 and CDR2: DFQATT and SNEGSKA (reference sequence). The CDR3 extends over 13 amino acids. The germline V and J ends were trimmed by 6 bases and 5 bases, with 16 bases remaining between them. The CDR3: CSALRGPGTEAFF. The CDR3 DNA reads as TGCAGTGCCTTGCGGGGTCCGGGGACTGAAGCTTTCTTT.

This clonotype was seen many times. This chain uses TRBV24-1 with TRBJ1-5; D gene uncertain. The CDR3 is 15 amino acids. Deletions cut 9 bases from V and 6 bases from J, with 20 bases between. Germline assignment: CDR1 KGHDR and CDR2 SFDVKD. In DNA form, the CDR3 reads TGTGCCACCCACTTAACGCGGCCAGTTGTTCAGCCCCAGCATTTT. This codes for CATHLTRPVVQPQHF.

This clonotype has just one count. The chain uses TRBV7-9 and TRBJ1-1; TRBD1 might be the D (5 bases). The CDR3 is 15 amino acids. Trimming pared 3 bases from V and 1 base from J, leaving 12 bases between. In germline, CDR1 is SEHNR, CDR2 FQNEAQ (reference sequence). The DNA of the CDR3 is TGTGCCAGCAGCTTGCTAGGGACTTCGAACACTGAAGCTTTCTTT. Protein product: CASSLLGTSNTEAFF.

This clonotype occurred a few times. V and J are TRBV7-9 and TRBJ2-7, with D possibly being TRBD1 (5 bases). This CDR3 comprises 13 residues. Germline V gives CDR1 SEHNR, CDR2 FQNEAQ (reference sequence). V gave up 3 bases and J gave up 5 bases, with 11 bases separating them. CDR3 residues: CASSFEQAHEQYF. DNA for the CDR3: TGTGCCAGCAGCTTCGAACAGGCCCACGAGCAGTACTTC.

This clonotype showed up many times. This chain connects TRBV20-1 to TRBJ2-5, with D possibly called TRBD1 or TRBD2 (6 bases each). Germline assignment: CDR1 DFQATT and CDR2 SNEGSKA (reference sequence). This CDR3 contains 11 residues. CDR3 nucleotide sequence: TGCAGAGGGGGGTTCCAAGAGACCCAGTACTTC. This encodes CRGGFQETQYF.

V and J are TRBV19 and TRBJ2-1, with 8 bases fitting TRBD2. Trimming cost V 6 bases and J 9 bases; bases outside gene matches: 22. Looked up from germline, CDR1 is LNHDA and CDR2 is SQIVND (reference sequence). CDR3 length equals 18 residues. The CDR3 DNA sequence: TGTGCCAGTAGACAGCTAGCGGGCGACTCATCCAACCGGGGTGAGCAGTTCTTC. It translates to CASRQLAGDSSNRGEQFF.